What follows describes a single T cell receptor (beta chain). The antigen it recognizes is unknown. Base qualities are not recorded, but no much larger clone differs from it by a single base. Other nucleotide sequences in the sample specify the same CDR3. Unmatched junction bases come to 0, with V trimmed by 0 bases and J by 4 bases. From the cysteine up to the phenylalanine, the CDR3 has a length of 16 residues. Of the read, only the CDR3 DNA is kept; its 48 bases are in frame from base 1. The germline V gene supplies CDR1 MRHNA and CDR2 SNTAGT. This sample stems from a study of control samples from healthy donors and cancer patients (dated by TCRdb to the early 2020s). The library was obtained by the immunoSEQ multiplex PCR assay. This immuneACCESS table, as held by TCRdb, lists in-frame sequences with V and J called but not all clones. Of the missing ones, under half trace to an unresolved V gene in checked studies; the others have no known cause. For this sample there are some 130,000 clones; 92% appear just once. The ten largest clonotypes hold 4.5% to 7% of the sample.

The sequenced sample consisted of blood. This TCR was recovered from a man aged 18-30 years in good health. Rearrangement joined TRBV6-4 to TRBJ2-3; TRBD2 fits 14 bases in the junction. The CDR3 loop reads CASSDSTSGGADTQYF. The nucleotide sequence is given as TGTGCCAGCAGTGACTCGACTAGCGGGGGGGCAGATACGCAGTATTTT.